This T cell receptor beta chain appears in the sequencing data of a study of T cell changes during pregnancy in multiple sclerosis. CDR3 length: 16 amino acids. Germline V CDR1 and CDR2: LGHNA, YSLEER. J lost 6 bases, V lost 4 bases, and 9 bases had no gene match. The assay was immunoSEQ multiplex PCR, and TCRdb's table has in-frame clones only and misses some. The sample yields approximately 60,000 clones, 91% seen once. J is TRBJ2-2 and V is TRBV4-3; 9 bases match TRBD1. The origin of this receptor is a female donor with multiple sclerosis, enrolled in a pregnancy study. This specimen consisted of peripheral blood, obtained before pregnancy. In DNA form, the CDR3 reads TGCGCCAGCAGCCCAACAACAGGGGGCGCCCCCGGGGAGCTGTTTTTT. Translation gives CASSPTTGGAPGELFF.